The clone carrying this T cell receptor beta chain was counted a few times. The data are from a study of beta chain features in type 1 diabetes. Study-wide context: There were around 100,000,000 sorted cells examined across all samples.

J lost 2 bases, V lost 8 bases, and 3 bases had no gene match. Germline CDR1 reads SGHTA; CDR2 reads FQGNSA. The CDR3 runs to 14 residues. The authors reverse transcribed all of the isolated RNA, so sequencing captured expressed TCRB transcripts. Sequenced by immunoSEQ multiplex PCR; TCRdb stores in-frame clones only, minus some. The sample yields under 250,000 clones, roughly 10% seen once. Sequenced input: central memory CD4+ T cells from blood. The rearrangement uses TRBV7-2 and TRBJ2-1; 10 nucleotides agree with TRBD1. This TCR derives from a man aged 18 to 30 in good health. CDR3 region: CASSGQGAYNEQFF. Here the CDR3 DNA reads TGTGCCAGCTCTGGACAGGGGGCCTACAATGAGCAGTTCTTC.